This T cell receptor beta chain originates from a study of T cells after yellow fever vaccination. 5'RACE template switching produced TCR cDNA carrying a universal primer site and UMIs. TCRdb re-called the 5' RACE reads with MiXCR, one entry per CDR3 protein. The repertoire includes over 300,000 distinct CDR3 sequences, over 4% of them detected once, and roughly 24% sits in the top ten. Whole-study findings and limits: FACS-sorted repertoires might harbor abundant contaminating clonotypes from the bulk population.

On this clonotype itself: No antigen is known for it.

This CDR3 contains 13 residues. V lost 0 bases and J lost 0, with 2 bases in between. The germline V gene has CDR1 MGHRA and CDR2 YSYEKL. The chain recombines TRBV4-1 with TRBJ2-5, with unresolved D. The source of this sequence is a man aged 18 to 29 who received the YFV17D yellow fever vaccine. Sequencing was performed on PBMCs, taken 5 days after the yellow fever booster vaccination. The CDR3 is CASSQEYQETQYF. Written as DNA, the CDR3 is TGCGCCAGCAGCCAAGAGTACCAAGAGACCCAGTACTTC.